Listed below are T cell receptor beta chains from one sample, sequenced in a study of post-analysis software for immune sequencing data. TCRdb recomputed calls from the PCR reads with MiXCR, one row per CDR3 protein. The data contain hundreds of thousands of distinct CDR3 sequences, roughly 50% of them singletons. Sequenced: blood. The source of these receptors is a girl between 5 and 17 years old with multiple sclerosis. Each CDR3 is given with its conserved first and last residue. A D gene is named only where the DNA matches it firmly. Size is omitted from some rows. Given values are once, few, many or a class for expanded clones.

cdr3_length: 16
clone_size: .
j_call: TRBJ2-5
v_call: TRBV20-1
d_call: TRBD2
cdr3_nt: TGCAGTGCTCCCCCGAGCGGGATTAGGAGCCAAGAGACCCAGTACTTC
cdr3_aa: CSAPPSGIRSQETQYF

cdr3_length: 16
clone_size: .
j_call: TRBJ2-1
v_call: TRBV5-1
d_call: TRBD2
cdr3_nt: TGCGCCAGCAGCTTGGGACTAGCGGGACCCTACAATGAGCGGTTCTTC
cdr3_aa: CASSLGLAGPYNERFF

cdr3_length: 14
clone_size: .
j_call: TRBJ2-7
v_call: TRBV20-1
d_call: TRBD2
cdr3_nt: TGCAGTGCTAGAATAGCGGGAGGGACCTACGAGCAGTACTTC
cdr3_aa: CSARIAGGTYEQYF

cdr3_length: 13
clone_size: .
j_call: TRBJ1-1
v_call: TRBV5-1
d_call: .
cdr3_nt: TGCGCCAGCGGCCTCGGGAGCGACACTGAAGCTTTCTTT
cdr3_aa: CASGLGSDTEAFF

cdr3_length: 14
clone_size: .
j_call: TRBJ2-7
v_call: TRBV6-1
d_call: TRBD1
cdr3_nt: TGTGCCAGCAGCAGGACAGGGGTGGGCTACGAGCAGTACTTC
cdr3_aa: CASSRTGVGYEQYF

cdr3_length: 16
clone_size: few
j_call: TRBJ2-1
v_call: TRBV7-3
d_call: .
cdr3_nt: TGTGCCAGCAGCTTACAAGGACCGCCCCTCGATGGTGAGCAGTTCTTC
cdr3_aa: CASSLQGPPLDGEQFF

cdr3_length: 15
clone_size: .
j_call: TRBJ1-1
v_call: TRBV5-1
d_call: .
cdr3_nt: TGCGCCAGCAGCTCGCCTCGGAGCGGGAACACTGAAGCTTTCTTT
cdr3_aa: CASSSPRSGNTEAFF

cdr3_length: 15
clone_size: .
j_call: TRBJ1-6
v_call: TRBV7-2
d_call: TRBD1
cdr3_nt: TGTGCCAGCAGCTCCCGACAGGGGACTAATTCACCCCTCCACTTT
cdr3_aa: CASSSRQGTNSPLHF

cdr3_length: 13
clone_size: few
j_call: TRBJ2-7
v_call: TRBV7-2
d_call: TRBD1
cdr3_nt: TGTGCCAGCAGCAAAGGGACAGAATACGAGCAGTACTTC
cdr3_aa: CASSKGTEYEQYF

cdr3_length: 13
clone_size: .
j_call: TRBJ2-3
v_call: TRBV7-9
d_call: .
cdr3_nt: TGTGCCAGCTGGGGGCTTGGCACAGATACGCAGTATTTT
cdr3_aa: CASWGLGTDTQYF

cdr3_length: 17
clone_size: few
j_call: TRBJ2-1
v_call: TRBV9
d_call: TRBD1
cdr3_nt: TGTGCCAGCAGCTACTCCCTTGGGACAGGGATCTACAATGAGCAGTTCTTC
cdr3_aa: CASSYSLGTGIYNEQFF

cdr3_length: 17
clone_size: .
j_call: TRBJ2-7
v_call: TRBV5-1
d_call: TRBD2
cdr3_nt: TGCGCCACCAAGTCCCCGGGACTAGCGGGAGGGCCGGACGAGCAGTACTTC
cdr3_aa: CATKSPGLAGGPDEQYF

cdr3_length: 15
clone_size: few
j_call: TRBJ2-1
v_call: TRBV7-2
d_call: .
cdr3_nt: TGTGCCAGCAGCTTAGAAGGGGCGCAATACAATGAGCAGTTCTTC
cdr3_aa: CASSLEGAQYNEQFF

cdr3_length: 15
clone_size: .
j_call: TRBJ1-2
v_call: TRBV14
d_call: .
cdr3_nt: TGTGCCAGCAGCCCCGACATGGGTTCGTACTATGGCTACACCTTC
cdr3_aa: CASSPDMGSYYGYTF

cdr3_length: 15
clone_size: .
j_call: TRBJ2-1
v_call: TRBV5-5
d_call: .
cdr3_nt: TGTGCCAGCAGCTTTCGCGGGACGTCCTACAATGAGCAGTTCTTC
cdr3_aa: CASSFRGTSYNEQFF

cdr3_length: 14
clone_size: few
j_call: TRBJ2-5
v_call: TRBV20-1
d_call: .
cdr3_nt: TGCAGTGCTAACCAACCGGGACGGCAAGAGACCCAGTACTTC
cdr3_aa: CSANQPGRQETQYF

cdr3_length: 15
clone_size: .
j_call: TRBJ1-1
v_call: TRBV5-1
d_call: .
cdr3_nt: TGCGCCAGCAGCTTGGAGGCAGGGCTGAACACTGAAGCTTTCTTT
cdr3_aa: CASSLEAGLNTEAFF

cdr3_length: 14
clone_size: few
j_call: TRBJ2-5
v_call: TRBV5-1
d_call: TRBD1
cdr3_nt: TGCGCCAGCAGCCTGGACAGGGAATACGAGACCCAGTACTTC
cdr3_aa: CASSLDREYETQYF

cdr3_length: 14
clone_size: .
j_call: TRBJ2-3
v_call: TRBV6-5
d_call: .
cdr3_nt: TGTGCCAGCAGTTACTCATGGGGGACAGATACGCAGTATTTT
cdr3_aa: CASSYSWGTDTQYF

cdr3_length: 17
clone_size: .
j_call: TRBJ2-1
v_call: TRBV28
d_call: TRBD2
cdr3_nt: TGTGCCAGCACCGTGGGGGGTAGCGGGTGGAGTGGCAATGAGCAGTTCTTC
cdr3_aa: CASTVGGSGWSGNEQFF

cdr3_length: 17
clone_size: .
j_call: TRBJ1-5
v_call: TRBV6-2/TRBV6-3
d_call: .
cdr3_nt: TGTGCCAGCAGGACCCCTGGAGGGGGGTATAGCAATCAGCCCCAGCATTTT
cdr3_aa: CASRTPGGGYSNQPQHF

cdr3_length: 14
clone_size: few
j_call: TRBJ2-1
v_call: TRBV29-1
d_call: .
cdr3_nt: TGCAGCGGTCGGACTACCACCTCCTACAATGAGCAGTTCTTC
cdr3_aa: CSGRTTTSYNEQFF

cdr3_length: 17
clone_size: .
j_call: TRBJ2-1
v_call: TRBV4-1
d_call: TRBD2
cdr3_nt: TGCGCCAGCAGCCTTCCGGGTGGGACTAGATCCTACAATGAGCAGTTCTTC
cdr3_aa: CASSLPGGTRSYNEQFF

cdr3_length: 15
clone_size: .
j_call: TRBJ2-5
v_call: TRBV12-3/TRBV12-4
d_call: TRBD2
cdr3_nt: TGTGCCAGCAGTTTTTCTGGACTAGCCCAAGAGACCCAGTACTTC
cdr3_aa: CASSFSGLAQETQYF

cdr3_length: 15
clone_size: .
j_call: TRBJ2-4
v_call: TRBV15
d_call: TRBD2
cdr3_nt: TGTGCCACCAGCAGAGATCCAGCGGGAGGAGGCATTCAGTACTTC
cdr3_aa: CATSRDPAGGGIQYF

cdr3_length: 13
clone_size: .
j_call: TRBJ2-3
v_call: TRBV27
d_call: .
cdr3_nt: TGTGCCAGCAGTCCCACGACTACAGATACGCAGTATTTT
cdr3_aa: CASSPTTTDTQYF

cdr3_length: 13
clone_size: .
j_call: TRBJ2-3
v_call: TRBV20-1
d_call: .
cdr3_nt: TGCAGCAGCCTGGGGCTACCGGGAGATACGCAGTATTTT
cdr3_aa: CSSLGLPGDTQYF

cdr3_length: 15
clone_size: .
j_call: TRBJ1-5
v_call: TRBV9
d_call: TRBD1
cdr3_nt: TGTGCCAGCAGCGTAGAGGGGGCCAGGGACCAGCCCCAGCATTTT
cdr3_aa: CASSVEGARDQPQHF

cdr3_length: 14
clone_size: .
j_call: TRBJ2-7
v_call: TRBV27
d_call: .
cdr3_nt: TGTGCCAGCAGTTTGAAGGGACTTACCTACGAGCAGTACTTC
cdr3_aa: CASSLKGLTYEQYF

cdr3_length: 14
clone_size: once
j_call: TRBJ1-2
v_call: TRBV25-1
d_call: .
cdr3_nt: TGTGCCGGCAGTCAGCCAGGGATATTCTACGGCTACACCTTC
cdr3_aa: CAGSQPGIFYGYTF

cdr3_length: 13
clone_size: few
j_call: TRBJ2-1
v_call: TRBV9
d_call: .
cdr3_nt: TGTGCCACCAGTAGGGACTCCTACAATGAGCAGTTCTTC
cdr3_aa: CATSRDSYNEQFF

cdr3_length: 15
clone_size: .
j_call: TRBJ2-5
v_call: TRBV7-9
d_call: TRBD2
cdr3_nt: TGTGCCAACAGCTCGCTAGCGGGGGCACAAGAGACCCAGTACTTC
cdr3_aa: CANSSLAGAQETQYF

cdr3_length: 19
clone_size: .
j_call: TRBJ2-3
v_call: TRBV11-2
d_call: .
cdr3_nt: TGTGCCAGCAGCTCGTTAGTCGGGGACCCGTTCTTAAACACAGATACGCAGTATTTT
cdr3_aa: CASSSLVGDPFLNTDTQYF

cdr3_length: 17
clone_size: .
j_call: TRBJ2-5
v_call: TRBV18
d_call: TRBD2
cdr3_nt: TGTGCCAGCTCCCCCCGGGGACTAGCGGTATTACAAGAGACCCAGTACTTC
cdr3_aa: CASSPRGLAVLQETQYF

cdr3_length: 12
clone_size: .
j_call: TRBJ2-3
v_call: TRBV24-1
d_call: .
cdr3_nt: TGTGCCACCAGTGATTTGTCAGATACGCAGTATTTT
cdr3_aa: CATSDLSDTQYF

cdr3_length: 16
clone_size: .
j_call: TRBJ2-5
v_call: TRBV5-1
d_call: .
cdr3_nt: TGCGCCAGCAGCTTTACCGGACTCGAGCTGCCTGAGACCCAGTACTTC
cdr3_aa: CASSFTGLELPETQYF

cdr3_length: 14
clone_size: few
j_call: TRBJ2-3
v_call: TRBV20-1
d_call: .
cdr3_nt: TGCAGTGCTAGAGATCCCGTGGGAGGATATACGCAGTATTTT
cdr3_aa: CSARDPVGGYTQYF

cdr3_length: 15
clone_size: .
j_call: TRBJ2-1
v_call: TRBV2
d_call: .
cdr3_nt: TGTGCCAGCAGTGAAGGATCGAATGAATCGGGTTATCGGTTCTTC
cdr3_aa: CASSEGSNESGYRFF

cdr3_length: 13
clone_size: .
j_call: TRBJ2-2
v_call: TRBV27
d_call: .
cdr3_nt: TGTGCCAGCAGTTTCTTTGACACCGGGGAGCTGTTTTTT
cdr3_aa: CASSFFDTGELFF

cdr3_length: 14
clone_size: few
j_call: TRBJ2-7
v_call: TRBV5-1
d_call: TRBD2
cdr3_nt: TGCGCCAGCAGCCGGACTAGCGGGGTCTACGAGCAGTACTTC
cdr3_aa: CASSRTSGVYEQYF

cdr3_length: 16
clone_size: few
j_call: TRBJ2-5
v_call: TRBV5-1
d_call: .
cdr3_nt: TGCGCCAGCAGCTTGGATAATCGGTTGGTTCAAGAGACCCAGTACTTC
cdr3_aa: CASSLDNRLVQETQYF